A single sample is the source of the 13 T cell receptor beta chains below, sequenced in a study of blood T cells in healthy people across ages. The authors ran a second PCR of about 6 to 12 cycles using a sample-barcoded 5' primer and a J-beta primer mix. TCRdb reprocessed the 5' RACE reads via MiXCR and lists one record per CDR3 protein. The profile shows some 700,000 distinct CDR3 sequences, roughly 41% of them singletons. The sample was blood. The receptors come from a woman aged 55-70 years in good health.

This chain joins TRBV6-5 and TRBJ2-7; 9 bases map to TRBD1. The CDR3 consists of 15 residues. V lost 8 bases and J lost 0; bases outside the gene matches: 8. The germline gives CDR1 MNHEY, CDR2 SVGAGI. CDR3 in DNA: TGTGCCAGCCCAAAACAGGGGGCCCACTCCTACGAGCAGTACTTC. Its protein product is CASPKQGAHSYEQYF.

This clonotype was recorded a few times. This rearrangement joins TRBV2 to TRBJ1-2; TRBD1 aligns across 7 bases. This CDR3 contains 13 residues. J was trimmed by 10 bases and V by 1 base; bases with no gene match: 6. Germline V gives CDR1 SNHLY, CDR2 FYNNEI. The CDR3 nucleotides read TGTGCCAGCAGTGAAGTGGCAGGGGGTGACTACACCTTC. It specifies CASSEVAGGDYTF.

This clonotype was counted only a few times. The rearrangement uses TRBV20-1 and TRBJ2-1; perhaps TRBD2 as D (6 bases). This CDR3 spans 15 amino acids. Germline CDR1 DFQATT, CDR2 SNEGSKA (reference sequence). V lost 0 bases, J lost 3 bases, and 12 bases lay in between. The CDR3 sequence is CSARDPGGIYNEQFF. DNA of the CDR3: TGCAGTGCTAGAGATCCCGGGGGAATCTACAATGAGCAGTTCTTC.

V is TRBV7-2 and J is TRBJ1-6; D ambiguous. This CDR3 spans 18 amino acids. With 3 bases removed from V and 0 bases from J, the gap between germline ends came to 15 bases. Germline assignment: CDR1 SGHTA and CDR2 FQGNSA. The CDR3 nucleotides are TGTGCCAGCAGCTTGGCGCTTTTGGGTAACTCCTATAATTCACCCCTCCACTTT. The encoded protein is CASSLALLGNSYNSPLHF.

This clonotype was seen a single time. The V call is TRBV20-1, the J call TRBJ2-7, with TRBD2 matching 9 bases. CDR1 DFQATT and CDR2 SNEGSKA come from the germline V gene (reference sequence). CDR3 length: 14 residues. J lost 6 bases, V lost 3 bases, and 9 bases had no gene match. The CDR3 reads CSARGTSGPCEQYF. The CDR3, as DNA: TGCAGTGCTAGGGGAACTAGCGGGCCCTGCGAGCAGTACTTC.

V gene TRBV20-1 combines with J gene TRBJ2-7; 7 nucleotides align to TRBD2. This CDR3 is 14 amino acids long. Per the germline V gene, CDR1 is DFQATT and CDR2 is SNEGSKA (reference sequence). V lost 6 bases, J lost 0 bases, and 8 bases stayed unmatched. CDR3 bases: TGCAGTGCGTCCCCAGCGGGGTACTCCTACGAGCAGTACTTC. It yields the protein CSASPAGYSYEQYF.

This clonotype showed up many times. CDR3 bases: TGTGCCAGCAGGAACGGACAAAACTACGAGCAGTACTTC. It encodes CASRNGQNYEQYF. The genes are TRBV6-5 and TRBJ2-7, with D possibly being TRBD1 (5 bases). Between the trimmed V and J ends, which lost 6 bases and 3 bases, there was a span of 12 bases. The V gene's germline CDR1 is MNHEY and CDR2 SVGAGI. CDR3 length: 13 residues.

This clonotype was observed at least ten times. The genes are TRBV5-1 and TRBJ2-3; no firm D call. This CDR3 comprises 14 residues. Trimming left V 1 base short and J 1 base short, with 7 bases between. Per germline, CDR1 SGHRS and CDR2 YFSETQ. The CDR3 sequence: CASSLRGGTDTQYF. Here the CDR3 DNA reads TGCGCCAGCAGCTTGCGTGGGGGCACAGATACGCAGTATTTT.

The CDR3 region is CASSIPRLRRTSYNEQFF. In DNA, the CDR3 is TGTGCCAGTAGTATTCCCCGACTGAGACGGACCTCCTACAATGAGCAGTTCTTC. This chain uses TRBV19 with TRBJ2-1; D gene ambiguous. This CDR3 has 18 residues. Looked up from germline, CDR1 is LNHDA and CDR2 is SQIVND (reference sequence). V was shortened by 3 bases and J by 0 bases, with 18 bases between the two germline ends.

Details on this clonotype: The junction differs from germline at one of its ends, possibly a read error. The chain uses TRBV7-9 and TRBJ1-5; D is ambiguous. The CDR3 contains 15 residues. Germline CDR1 and CDR2: SEHNR and FQNEAQ (reference sequence). DNA of the CDR3: TGTGCCAGCAGCTTAATACTCGGGGATCATCACCCCCAGCATTTT. As protein: CASSLILGDHHPQHF.

This clonotype was counted only a few times. The chain is built from TRBV9 and TRBJ1-1; D is undetermined. The length of the CDR3 is 14 residues. From germline, CDR1 is SGDLS and CDR2 YYNGEE. V was cut by 0 bases and J by 2 bases, with 8 bases left in between. Written as DNA, the CDR3 is TGTGCCAGCAGCGTAGAAGCCTACAACACTGAAGCTTTCTTT. Protein: CASSVEAYNTEAFF.

The chain links TRBV6-5 to TRBJ2-5; D remains unclear. The ends were cut back, 2 bases at V and 1 base at J, with 14 bases in the middle. Per germline, CDR1 MNHEY and CDR2 SVGAGI. The CDR3 runs to 16 residues. CDR3 in amino acids: CASSYGSPPPQETQYF. CDR3 in DNA: TGTGCCAGCAGTTACGGGTCGCCCCCCCCCCAAGAGACCCAGTACTTC.

The chain has TRBV18 and TRBJ2-7; perhaps TRBD1 as D (5 bases). Trimming removed 2 bases from V and 2 bases from J, with 13 bases in between. CDR3 length equals 15 residues. CDR1 KGHSH and CDR2 LQKENI come from the germline V gene. The CDR3 sequence is CASSPKDMRTYEQYF. The CDR3 nucleotides read TGTGCCAGCTCACCAAAGGACATGAGGACCTACGAGCAGTACTTC.